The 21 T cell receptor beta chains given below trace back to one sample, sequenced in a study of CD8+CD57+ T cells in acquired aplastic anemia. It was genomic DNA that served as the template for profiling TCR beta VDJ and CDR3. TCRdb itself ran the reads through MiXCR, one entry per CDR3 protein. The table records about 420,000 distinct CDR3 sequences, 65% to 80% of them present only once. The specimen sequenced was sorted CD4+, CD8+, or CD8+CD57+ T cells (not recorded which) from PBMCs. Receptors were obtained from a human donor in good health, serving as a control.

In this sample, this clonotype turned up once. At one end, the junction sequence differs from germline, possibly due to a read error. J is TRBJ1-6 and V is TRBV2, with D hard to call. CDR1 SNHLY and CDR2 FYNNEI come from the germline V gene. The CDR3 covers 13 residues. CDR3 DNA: TGTGCCAGCAGCGAAGGTGTGTATGTCCCCCTCCACTTT. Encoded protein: CASSEGVYVPLHF. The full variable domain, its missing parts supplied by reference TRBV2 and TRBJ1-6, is EPEVTQTPSHQVTQMGQEVILRCVPISNHLYFYWYRQILGQKVEFLVSFYNNEISEKSEIFDDQFSVERPDGSNFTLKIRSTKLEDSAMYFCASSEGVYVPLHFGNGTRLTVT.

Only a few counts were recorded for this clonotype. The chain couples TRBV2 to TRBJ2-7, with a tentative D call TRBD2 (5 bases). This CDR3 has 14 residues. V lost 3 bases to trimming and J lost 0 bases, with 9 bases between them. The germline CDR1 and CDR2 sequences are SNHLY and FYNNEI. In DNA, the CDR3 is TGTGCCAGCAGTGACATAGCGATCTCCTACGAGCAGTACTTC. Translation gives CASSDIAISYEQYF.

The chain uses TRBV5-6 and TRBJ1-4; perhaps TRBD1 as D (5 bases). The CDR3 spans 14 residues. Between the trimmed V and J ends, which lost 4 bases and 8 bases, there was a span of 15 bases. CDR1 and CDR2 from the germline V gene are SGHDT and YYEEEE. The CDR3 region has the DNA TGTGCCAGCAGCCCCGGGCTAGGGGCGGAAAAACTGTTTTTT. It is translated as CASSPGLGAEKLFF.

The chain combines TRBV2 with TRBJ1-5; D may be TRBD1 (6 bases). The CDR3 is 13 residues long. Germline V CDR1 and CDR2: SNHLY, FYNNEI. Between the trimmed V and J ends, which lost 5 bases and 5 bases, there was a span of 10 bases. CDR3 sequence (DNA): TGTGCCAGCAGTACCGAGGGGGATCAGCCCCAGCATTTT. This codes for CASSTEGDQPQHF.

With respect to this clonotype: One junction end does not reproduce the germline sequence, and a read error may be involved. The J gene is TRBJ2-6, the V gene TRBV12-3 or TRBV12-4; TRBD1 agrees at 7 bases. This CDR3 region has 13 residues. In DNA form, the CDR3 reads TGTGCCAGCAGTCTGAGCCGGGACAGCACTGAAGCTTTC. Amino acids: CASSLSRDSTEAF.

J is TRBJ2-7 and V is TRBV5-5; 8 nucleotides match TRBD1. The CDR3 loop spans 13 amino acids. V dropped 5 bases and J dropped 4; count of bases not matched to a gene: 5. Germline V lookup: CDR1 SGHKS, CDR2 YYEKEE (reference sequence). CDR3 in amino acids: CASSETGAYEQYF. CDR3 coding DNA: TGTGCCAGCAGTGAGACAGGGGCGTACGAGCAGTACTTC.

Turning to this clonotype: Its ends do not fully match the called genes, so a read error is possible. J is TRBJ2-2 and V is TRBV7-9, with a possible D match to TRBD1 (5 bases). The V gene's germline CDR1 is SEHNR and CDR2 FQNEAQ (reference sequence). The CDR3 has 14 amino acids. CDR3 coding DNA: TGTGCCAGCAGCTCGTCGACGAGTTCAGGGTCGGTGTCTTTT. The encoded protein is CASSSSTSSGSVSF.

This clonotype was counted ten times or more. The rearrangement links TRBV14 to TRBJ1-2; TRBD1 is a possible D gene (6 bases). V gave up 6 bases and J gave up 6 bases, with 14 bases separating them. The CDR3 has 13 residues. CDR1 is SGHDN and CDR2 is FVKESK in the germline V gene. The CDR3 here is CASSRGQSDGYTF. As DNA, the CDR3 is TGTGCCAGCAGTCGCGGACAGAGCGATGGCTACACCTTC.

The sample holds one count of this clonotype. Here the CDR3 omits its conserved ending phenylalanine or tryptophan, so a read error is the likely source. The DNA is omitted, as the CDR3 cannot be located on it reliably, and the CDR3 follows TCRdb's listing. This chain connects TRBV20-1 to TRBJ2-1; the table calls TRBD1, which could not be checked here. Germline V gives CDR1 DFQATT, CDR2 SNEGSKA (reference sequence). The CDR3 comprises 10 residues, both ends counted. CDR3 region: CSASSGTGGV.

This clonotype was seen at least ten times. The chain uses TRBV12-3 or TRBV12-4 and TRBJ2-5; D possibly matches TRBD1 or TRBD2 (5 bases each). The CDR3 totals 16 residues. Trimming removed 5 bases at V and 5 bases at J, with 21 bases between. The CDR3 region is CASSPLPGPLGETQYF. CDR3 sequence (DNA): TGTGCCAGCAGTCCACTTCCGGGACCCCTGGGGGAGACCCAGTACTTC.

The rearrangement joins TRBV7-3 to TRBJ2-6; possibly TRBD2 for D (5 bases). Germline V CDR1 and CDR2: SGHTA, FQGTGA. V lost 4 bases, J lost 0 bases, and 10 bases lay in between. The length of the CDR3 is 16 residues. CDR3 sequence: CASSYIAYSGANVLTF. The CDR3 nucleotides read TGTGCCAGCAGCTACATAGCGTACTCTGGGGCCAACGTCCTGACTTTC.

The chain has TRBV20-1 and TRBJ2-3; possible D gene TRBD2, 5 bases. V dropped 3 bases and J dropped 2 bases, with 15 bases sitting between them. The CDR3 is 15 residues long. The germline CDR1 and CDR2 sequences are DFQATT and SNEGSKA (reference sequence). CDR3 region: CSASMGLAHTDTQYF. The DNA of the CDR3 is TGCAGTGCTAGTATGGGTCTAGCTCACACAGATACGCAGTATTTT.

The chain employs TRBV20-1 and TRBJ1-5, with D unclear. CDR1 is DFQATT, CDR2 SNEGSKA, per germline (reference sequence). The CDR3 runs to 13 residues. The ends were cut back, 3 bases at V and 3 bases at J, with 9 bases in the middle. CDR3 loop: CSARDVANQPQHF. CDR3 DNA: TGCAGTGCTAGGGATGTCGCCAATCAGCCCCAGCATTTT.

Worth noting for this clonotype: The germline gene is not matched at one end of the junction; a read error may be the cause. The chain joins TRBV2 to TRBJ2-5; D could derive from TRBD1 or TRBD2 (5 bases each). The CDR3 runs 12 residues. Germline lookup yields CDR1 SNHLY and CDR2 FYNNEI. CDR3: CASSRQGGTQHF. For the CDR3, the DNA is TGTGCCAGCAGCCGGCAGGGTGGGACCCAGCACTTC.

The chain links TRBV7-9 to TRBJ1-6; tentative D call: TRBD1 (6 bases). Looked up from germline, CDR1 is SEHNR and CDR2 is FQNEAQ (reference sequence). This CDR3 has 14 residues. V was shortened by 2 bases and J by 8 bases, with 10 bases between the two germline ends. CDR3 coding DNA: TGTGCCAGCAGCTTATGGGACATGGATTCACCCCTCCACTTT. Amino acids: CASSLWDMDSPLHF.

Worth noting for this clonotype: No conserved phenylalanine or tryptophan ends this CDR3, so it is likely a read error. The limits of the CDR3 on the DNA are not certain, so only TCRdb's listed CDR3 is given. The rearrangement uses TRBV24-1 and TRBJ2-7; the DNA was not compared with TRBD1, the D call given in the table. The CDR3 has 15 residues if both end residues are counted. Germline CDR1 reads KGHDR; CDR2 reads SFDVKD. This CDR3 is CASSDLGGSTSPQYL.

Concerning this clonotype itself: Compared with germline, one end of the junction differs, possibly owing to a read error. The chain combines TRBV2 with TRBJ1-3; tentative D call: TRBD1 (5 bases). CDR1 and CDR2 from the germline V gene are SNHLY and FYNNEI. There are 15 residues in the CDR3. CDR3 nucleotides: TGTGCCAGCAGCGAACTCAGGGTCTATGGAAAACTGTTTTTTTTT. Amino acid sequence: CASSELRVYGKLFFF.

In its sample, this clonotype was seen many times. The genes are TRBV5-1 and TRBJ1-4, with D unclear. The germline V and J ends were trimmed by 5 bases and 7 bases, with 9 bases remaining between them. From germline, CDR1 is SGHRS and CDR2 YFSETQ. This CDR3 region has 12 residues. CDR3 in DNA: TGCGCCAGCAGATCCGACACTGAAAAACTGTTTTTT. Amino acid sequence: CASRSDTEKLFF.

The CDR3 loop reads CASSSLAGGLADTQYF. The CDR3, as DNA: TGTGCCAGCAGCTCTTTAGCGGGAGGACTGGCAGATACGCAGTATTTT. This chain links TRBV7-9 with TRBJ2-3, with TRBD2 matching over 10 bases. CDR1 SEHNR and CDR2 FQNEAQ come from the germline V gene (reference sequence). The V segment lost 4 bases and the J segment 4 bases; nucleotides outside the gene matches: 8. The CDR3 runs to 16 residues.

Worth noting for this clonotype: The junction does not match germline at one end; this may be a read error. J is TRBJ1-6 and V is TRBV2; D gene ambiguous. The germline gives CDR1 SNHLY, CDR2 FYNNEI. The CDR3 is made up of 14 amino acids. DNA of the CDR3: TGTGCCAGCAGTATGACGGACGGGAATTCACCCCTCCACTTC. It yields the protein CASSMTDGNSPLHF.

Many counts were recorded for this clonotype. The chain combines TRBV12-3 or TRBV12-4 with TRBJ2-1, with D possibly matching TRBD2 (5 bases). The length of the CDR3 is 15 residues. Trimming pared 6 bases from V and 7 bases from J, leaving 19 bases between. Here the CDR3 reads CASSPGLTSSNEQFF. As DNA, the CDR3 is TGTGCCAGCAGCCCCGGACTGACATCCTCAAATGAGCAGTTCTTC.